The entry below describes one TCR beta chain. Generated by immunoSEQ multiplex PCR, the TCRdb table keeps only in-frame clones and is missing some. The sample has around 50,000 clones, roughly 91% seen once; the top ten hold approximately 9.6%. The sample belongs to a study of blood T cell repertoires in COVID-19. Study-level information: The study drew acute and convalescent COVID-19 samples from the United States, Italy and Spain.

Trimming cost V 0 bases and J 2 bases; bases outside gene matches: 4. This CDR3 comprises 17 residues. Germline-derived CDR1 and CDR2 are LGHNA and YSLEER. This receptor was obtained from a middle-aged man with active COVID-19. The sample comprised peripheral blood. The V gene is TRBV4-3, the J gene TRBJ2-5, with 12 bases identical to TRBD2. The chain's CDR3 is CASSQDRLAGGQETQYF. In nucleotides, the CDR3 is TGCGCCAGCAGCCAAGATCGTCTAGCGGGAGGGCAAGAGACCCAGTACTTC.